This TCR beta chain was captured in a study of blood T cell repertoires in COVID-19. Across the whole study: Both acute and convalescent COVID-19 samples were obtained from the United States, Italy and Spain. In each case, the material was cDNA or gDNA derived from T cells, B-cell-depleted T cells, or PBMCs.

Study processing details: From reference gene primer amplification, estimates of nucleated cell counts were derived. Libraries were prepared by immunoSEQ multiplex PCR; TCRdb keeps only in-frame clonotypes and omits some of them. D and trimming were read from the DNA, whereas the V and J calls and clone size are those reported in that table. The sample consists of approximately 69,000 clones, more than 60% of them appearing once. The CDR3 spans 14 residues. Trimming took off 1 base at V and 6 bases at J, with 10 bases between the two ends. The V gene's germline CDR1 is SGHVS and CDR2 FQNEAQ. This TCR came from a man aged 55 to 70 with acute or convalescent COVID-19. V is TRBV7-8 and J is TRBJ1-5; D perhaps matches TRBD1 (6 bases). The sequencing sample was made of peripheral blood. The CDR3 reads CASSLVQGPQPQHF. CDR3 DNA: TGTGCCAGCAGCTTAGTCCAGGGGCCTCAGCCCCAGCATTTT.